The entry below gives a single T cell receptor (beta chain) sequence along with its context. The sample is drawn from a study of CD8+ T cells in alopecia areata. It was cDNA, reverse transcribed from extracted RNA, that served as the sequencing template. Clones were read by immunoSEQ multiplex PCR, and TCRdb kept only the in-frame ones, dropping some. The table has approximately 210,000 clones, around 43% seen once. The V gene lost 6 bases and the J gene lost 7 bases, with 13 bases spanning the gap. The CDR3 loop spans 13 amino acids. Germline CDR1 and CDR2: MNHEY and SMNVEV (reference sequence). As to treatment: oral pan-JAK inhibitor, 5-10 mg twice daily.

This receptor was identified in a human donor with alopecia areata. The specimen was CD4+ T cells sorted from blood, collected at roughly week 36, from a patient treated with tofacitinib. V gene TRBV27 combines with J gene TRBJ2-1; D might be TRBD2 (5 bases). Here the CDR3 reads CASSRLGENEQFF. CDR3 coding DNA: TGTGCCAGCAGCCGCCTGGGAGAGAATGAGCAGTTCTTC.